This note documents a single T cell receptor beta chain sequence. Antigen unknown. V lost 0 bases and J lost 0, with 8 bases in between. From germline, CDR1 is SGDLS and CDR2 YYNGEE. This CDR3 has 15 amino acids. The data derive from a study of cytomegalovirus exposure and HLA in healthy donors. Study-wide points: Later analysis associated a missense DCLRE1C variant with TCR beta V- and J-gene trimming. Listed as cytomegalovirus-associated were approximately 160 TCR beta chains.

Primers included in the PCR were 60 Vbeta and 13 Jbeta primers. Using immunoSEQ multiplex PCR, the repertoire was profiled, and TCRdb retains in-frame clones only, with some absent. Of approximately 100,000 clones listed, 60% to 75% were seen once; the top ten hold 2.5% to 3.5%. Sequenced sample: PBMCs. The V gene is TRBV9, the J gene TRBJ2-3; D is perhaps TRBD2 (5 bases). The source of this sequence is a male donor in good health and CMV-seropositive. The CDR3 bases are TGTGCCAGCAGCGTAGTCGGGGTCAGCACAGATACGCAGTATTTT. Translation gives CASSVVGVSTDTQYF. The variable domain in full, with the rest retrieved from reference TRBV9 and TRBJ2-3, is DSGVTQTPKHLITATGQRVTLRCSPRSGDLSVYWYQQSLDQGLQFLIQYYNGEERAKGNILERFSAQQFPDLHSELNLSSLELGDSALYFCASSVVGVSTDTQYFGPGTRLTVL.